This T cell receptor (beta chain) was observed in a study of blood T cells in healthy people across ages. This clonotype appeared a few times. For the second PCR, which ran for about 6 to 11 cycles, a sample-barcoded 5' primer and a J-beta primer mix were used. TCRdb analysed the 5' RACE reads with MiXCR anew, one entry per CDR3 protein. This sample carries under 700,000 distinct CDR3 sequences, 24% of them seen once, and the ten largest clones take 7.5% to 9%. Germline CDR1 and CDR2: KGHDR and SFDVKD. The CDR3 consists of 18 residues. Trimming removed 3 bases from V and 0 bases from J, with 18 bases in between. The people who gave samples were healthy Caucasians from Russia, aged about 6 to 100. Extraction yielded at least 5 micrograms of total RNA per sample. These sequences were also reported in another study, on T cells of mothers and their children. Per that study: An overlap that was slightly higher, though non-significant, was seen in related mother-child pairs versus unrelated pairs.

This clonotype was obtained from a boy younger than 18 in good health. Sample: blood. V gene TRBV24-1 combines with J gene TRBJ2-3; perhaps D is TRBD1 or TRBD2 (5 bases each). The DNA of the CDR3 is TGTGCCACCAGTGATCAAACCACGAGGGGCCCTAGCACAGATACGCAGTATTTT. Residues: CATSDQTTRGPSTDTQYF.